The 16 T cell receptor beta chains listed next were all sequenced from one sample in a study of STAT5B mutations in CD4+ large granular lymphocyte leukemia. Repertoires were generated with immunoSEQ multiplex PCR, while TCRdb's copy carries only in-frame clones and drops some. The data contain around 35,000 clones, around 90% of them singletons. Sequenced sample: CD4+ T cells from blood buffy coats. The receptor set was obtained from a human donor in good health.

The V gene is TRBV19, the J gene TRBJ1-2; D is unclear. Per germline, CDR1 LNHDA and CDR2 SQIVND (reference sequence). This CDR3 comprises 14 residues. Trimming shortened V by 3 bases and J by 0 bases, and 8 bases separated the two germline ends. The CDR3 sequence: CASSIAGTNYGYTF. CDR3 sequence (DNA): TGTGCCAGTAGTATCGCAGGAACTAACTATGGCTACACCTTC.

This chain joins TRBV5-1 and TRBJ2-5, with D maybe TRBD2 (6 bases). From germline, CDR1 is SGHRS and CDR2 YFSETQ. There are 14 residues in the CDR3. V lost 3 bases and J lost 5, with 14 bases in between. The CDR3 reads CASSSTSEGETQYF. In DNA, the CDR3 is TGCGCCAGCAGCTCTACTTCGGAGGGGGAGACCCAGTACTTC.

The V gene is TRBV5-4, the J gene TRBJ2-2; 8 bases align to TRBD1. The germline V gene encodes CDR1 SGHNT and CDR2 YYREEE (reference sequence). V lost 4 bases to trimming and J lost 0 bases; unmatched junction nucleotides: 8. This CDR3 is built from 17 residues. Written as DNA, the CDR3 is TGTGCCAGCAGCAGGCCGGGACAGGCAACGAACACCGGGGAGCTGTTTTTT. Encoded protein: CASSRPGQATNTGELFF.

V is TRBV15 and J is TRBJ1-5; possibly TRBD1 for D (6 bases). The CDR3 runs to 14 residues. V lost 6 bases and J lost 2, with 11 bases in between. The germline CDR1 and CDR2 sequences are LNHNV and YYDKDF (reference sequence). CDR3 DNA sequence: TGTGCCACCAGAGACAGGACCCGCAATCAGCCCCAGCATTTT. Amino acid sequence: CATRDRTRNQPQHF.

V is TRBV5-6 and J is TRBJ2-5; D is perhaps TRBD2 (5 bases). The CDR3 has 14 residues. The V end lost 4 bases, the J end lost 7 bases, and 17 bases lay between the germline ends. The V gene's germline CDR1 is SGHDT and CDR2 YYEEEE. This CDR3 is CASSTGPGSGTQYF. Here the CDR3 DNA reads TGTGCCAGCAGCACCGGCCCGGGATCGGGGACCCAGTACTTC.

This chain links TRBV7-2 with TRBJ2-7; 9 nucleotides match TRBD2. The junction had 6 bases not matched to a gene; V was cut back by 0 bases and J by 6 bases. The CDR3 runs 15 residues. Per the germline V gene, CDR1 is SGHTA and CDR2 is FQGNSA. The CDR3 bases are TGTGCCAGCAGCTTAGCGACGGCGGGAGGGGGCGAGCAGTACTTC. It yields the protein CASSLATAGGGEQYF.

V gene TRBV19 combines with J gene TRBJ2-3; 10 bases map to TRBD2. CDR3 length: 16 amino acids. The germline CDR1 and CDR2 sequences are LNHDA and SQIVND (reference sequence). V was clipped by 5 bases and J by 2 bases; unmatched bases: 7. The CDR3 is CASSRLAGGNTDTQYF. The CDR3 bases are TGTGCCAGTAGTCGATTAGCGGGAGGCAACACAGATACGCAGTATTTT.

This chain joins TRBV19 and TRBJ1-1; D ambiguous. Trimming removed 0 bases from V and 1 base from J, with 12 bases in between. Germline-derived CDR1 and CDR2 are LNHDA and SQIVND (reference sequence). This CDR3 has 16 amino acids. The DNA of the CDR3 is TGTGCCAGTAGTATAGATCATAACGGACGGAACACTGAAGCTTTCTTT. It encodes CASSIDHNGRNTEAFF.

This clone appeared once. V gene TRBV5-4 combines with J gene TRBJ2-3; perhaps D is TRBD1 or TRBD2 (5 bases each). Germline-derived CDR1 and CDR2 are SGHNT and YYREEE (reference sequence). This CDR3 has 13 amino acids. V lost 4 bases, J lost 10 bases, and 16 bases lay in between. In DNA form, the CDR3 reads TGTGCCAGCAGCGCGAGGGGCCCCGACGCGCAGTATTTT. It specifies CASSARGPDAQYF. Full variable domain (missing parts from reference TRBV5-4 and TRBJ2-3): ETGVTQSPTHLIKTRGQQVTLRCSSQSGHNTVSWYQQALGQGPQFIFQYYREEENGRGNFPPRFSGLQFPNYSSELNVNALELDDSALYLCASSARGPDAQYFGPGTRLTVL.

The table lists this clone with a count of one. The J gene is TRBJ2-5, the V gene TRBV5-4, with a possible D match to TRBD1 (5 bases). Germline CDR1 and CDR2: SGHNT and YYREEE (reference sequence). Trimming pared 3 bases from V and 2 bases from J, leaving 14 bases between. This CDR3 is 15 amino acids long. CDR3 nucleotide sequence: TGTGCCAGCAGCTCCAAAACAGGTCTGCAAGAGACCCAGTACTTC. Its protein is CASSSKTGLQETQYF. Using reference TRBV5-4 and TRBJ2-5 for the parts outside the CDR3, the full variable domain is ETGVTQSPTHLIKTRGQQVTLRCSSQSGHNTVSWYQQALGQGPQFIFQYYREEENGRGNFPPRFSGLQFPNYSSELNVNALELDDSALYLCASSSKTGLQETQYFGPGTRLLVL.

The chain employs TRBV28 and TRBJ1-2; D is perhaps TRBD1 (6 bases). CDR3 length equals 14 residues. Germline V gene sequence: CDR1 MDHEN, CDR2 SYDVKM. With 4 bases removed from V and 7 bases from J, the gap between germline ends came to 16 bases. DNA of the CDR3: TGTGCCAGCAGTTCGTTGAGAGGGGGAGGTGGCTACACCTTC. Amino acids: CASSSLRGGGGYTF.

The chain carries TRBV6-5 and TRBJ2-5, with D tentatively TRBD1 (6 bases). This CDR3 has 14 amino acids. The germline gives CDR1 MNHEY, CDR2 SVGAGI. The germline V and J ends were trimmed by 6 bases and 2 bases, with 13 bases remaining between them. The DNA for the CDR3 is TGTGCCAGCAGACTTAACAGGGTGCAAGAGACCCAGTACTTC. This codes for CASRLNRVQETQYF.

V is TRBV28 and J is TRBJ1-5, with D tentatively TRBD1 (5 bases). Germline CDR1 is MDHEN and CDR2 is SYDVKM. Trimming shortened V by 5 bases and J by 6 bases, and 14 bases separated the two germline ends. The CDR3 runs to 14 residues. CDR3 nucleotide sequence: TGTGCCAGCAGTCGGTCAGGGCCCCTTCAGCCCCAGCATTTT. This gives the protein CASSRSGPLQPQHF.

This chain uses TRBV9 with TRBJ2-7; D perhaps matches TRBD2 (6 bases). CDR1 and CDR2 (germline): SGDLS, YYNGEE. The CDR3 is 14 residues long. Trimming cost V 0 bases and J 2 bases, with 9 bases left between them. The CDR3 DNA reads as TGTGCCAGCAGCGTAGATGCGGGACCCTACGAGCAGTACTTC. Protein product: CASSVDAGPYEQYF.

The rearrangement links TRBV7-2 to TRBJ2-2; D not resolved. Germline V gives CDR1 SGHTA, CDR2 FQGNSA. The germline V and J ends were trimmed by 0 bases and 2 bases, with 7 bases remaining between them. The CDR3 covers 15 residues. The CDR3 loop reads CASSLASSNTGELFF. DNA for the CDR3: TGTGCCAGCAGCTTAGCGTCGTCTAACACCGGGGAGCTGTTTTTT.

The gene calls are TRBV14 and TRBJ2-1; 11 bases agree with TRBD2. CDR1 and CDR2 (germline): SGHDN, FVKESK. Trimming removed 4 bases from V and 5 bases from J; junction bases left unmatched: 7. The length of the CDR3 is 16 residues. CDR3 sequence reads: CASSRTRLAGHNEQFF. CDR3 DNA sequence: TGTGCCAGCAGCCGGACCAGACTAGCGGGGCACAATGAGCAGTTCTTC. The whole variable domain, remainder taken from reference TRBV14 and TRBJ2-1, is EAGVTQFPSHSVIEKGQTVTLRCDPISGHDNLYWYRRVMGKEIKFLLHFVKESKQDESGMPNNRFLAERTGGTYSTLKVQPAELEDSGVYFCASSRTRLAGHNEQFFGPGTRLTVL.